This entry concerns a single T cell receptor (beta chain). Its antigen is unknown. Trimming shortened V by 4 bases and J by 6 bases, and 14 bases separated the two germline ends. The CDR3 consists of 13 residues. Germline CDR1 SGHRS, CDR2 YFSETQ. The data were taken from a study of somatic mutations in cytotoxic T cells in rheumatoid arthritis. Study details: Flow sorting yielded some V beta antibody-stained T-cell populations at nearly 100% purity, among them V beta1+ cells sequenced for TCRB. General observations from the study: Rheumatoid arthritis patients, but not healthy controls, exhibited increasing CD8+ clonality with age. The top CD8+ clone topped 20% of CD8+ cells in about an eighth of the roughly 60 patients.

Here immunoSEQ multiplex PCR was the method, and the copy in TCRdb shows in-frame clones only, minus some. The sample comprises about 12,000 clones, roughly 70% of which are singletons, and more than 9.5% rests with the top ten. Sequences were obtained from CD8+ T cells sorted from blood. The TCR comes from a man between 65 and 85 years old in good health. V gene TRBV5-1 combines with J gene TRBJ2-7; maybe TRBD1 (6 bases). CDR3 nucleotide sequence: TGCGCCAGCAGCCTTACAGGGTTCCTCGAGCAGTACTTC. Protein sequence: CASSLTGFLEQYF.